This T cell receptor (beta chain) was documented in a study of T cell responses to AZD1222 COVID-19 vaccine. The length of the CDR3 is 13 residues. Germline-derived CDR1 and CDR2 are MNHNY and SVGAGI (reference sequence). Trimming took 6 bases from V and 5 from J, leaving 14 bases between them. Method: immunoSEQ multiplex PCR; TCRdb's copy keeps in-frame clones and lacks some. The sample has just under 55,000 clones, around 92% seen once. This TCR was sampled from an adult in good health. This specimen was peripheral blood, taken on day 0 of AZD1222 vaccination. The rearrangement uses TRBV6-6 and TRBJ2-7, with D tentatively TRBD2 (6 bases). In DNA form, the CDR3 reads TGTGCCAGCAGACCCCAGGGCGGGAACGAGCAGTACTTC. It codes for CASRPQGGNEQYF.